The rows below give T cell receptor beta chains drawn from one sample of a study of cytomegalovirus exposure and HLA in healthy donors. The table came from immunoSEQ multiplex PCR; TCRdb's copy has only in-frame clones and leaves some out. The sample yields around 120,000 clones, 80% seen once. The sample comprised PBMCs. These receptors were collected from a female donor in good health and CMV-seropositive. Each CDR3 is given with its conserved first and last residue. Fields, in order: V gene, clone size, CDR3 length, D gene, J gene, CDR3 DNA, CDR3 protein. A D gene is named only where the DNA matches it firmly. Size is omitted from some rows. Given values are once, few, many or a class for expanded clones.

TRBV10-3	NA	14	TRBD2	TRBJ2-1	TGTGCCATCGCCTCGGAAAGCGGGGGTATTGAGCAGTTCTTC	CAIASESGGIEQFF
TRBV19	NA	15	NA	TRBJ2-5	TGTGCCAGTAGTGACGGGCCTCGCCGGGGGGAGACCCAGTACTTC	CASSDGPRRGETQYF
TRBV7-9	NA	14	NA	TRBJ2-5	TGTGCCAGCAGCTTAGCTCTCGCGGGGAAGACCCAGTACTTC	CASSLALAGKTQYF
TRBV27	NA	13	NA	TRBJ1-2	TGTGCCAGCAGCCACAGGGTTAACTATGGCTACACCTTC	CASSHRVNYGYTF
TRBV6-5	few	15	TRBD1	TRBJ2-7	TGTGCCAGCAGTTACTCCCGGACAGGGGGCTACGAGCAGTACTTC	CASSYSRTGGYEQYF
TRBV27	once	14	TRBD1	TRBJ1-1	TGTGCCAGCAGTGTCGACAGGGACCGAACTGAAGCTTTCTTT	CASSVDRDRTEAFF
TRBV7-2	NA	15	NA	TRBJ2-7	TGTGCCAGCAGCACCTGGGCAGGGGAAACCTACGAGCAGTACTTC	CASSTWAGETYEQYF
TRBV2	NA	13	TRBD1	TRBJ1-4	TGTGCCAGCGGCGGACAGGGGAGAGAAAAACTGTTTTTT	CASGGQGREKLFF
TRBV4-3	once	15	NA	TRBJ1-4	TGCGCCAGCAGCCAGGGGTCGGGACATAATGAAAAACTGTTTTTT	CASSQGSGHNEKLFF
TRBV11-2	NA	17	TRBD2	TRBJ2-1	TGTGCCAGCAGCTTAGCATTCGGGACTAGCGGTTACAATGAGCAGTTCTTC	CASSLAFGTSGYNEQFF
TRBV30	NA	14	NA	TRBJ1-6	TGTGCCTGGACCAGAAGGGACATTTATTCACCCCTCCACTTT	CAWTRRDIYSPLHF
TRBV6-5	NA	15	NA	TRBJ2-3	TGTGCCAGCAGTTACACGGGATTTAGCACAGATACGCAGTATTTT	CASSYTGFSTDTQYF
TRBV19	once	16	TRBD2	TRBJ2-1	TGTGCCAGTAGTATAGCCGGGACTAGCGGGCACAATGAGCAGTTCTTC	CASSIAGTSGHNEQFF
TRBV28	NA	11	NA	TRBJ1-2	TGTGCCAGCACTCAGAATGGTGGCTACACCTTC	CASTQNGGYTF
TRBV7-2	NA	14	TRBD2	TRBJ2-7	TGTGCCAGCAGCTTCCCGGGGGGAGGGTCGGAGCAGTACTTC	CASSFPGGGSEQYF
TRBV5-1	NA	15	TRBD1	TRBJ1-1	TGCGCCAGCAGCTTGCAGGGGGCGCGGGTCACTGAAGCTTTCTTT	CASSLQGARVTEAFF
TRBV7-7	NA	15	NA	TRBJ2-1	TGTGCCAGCAGCTTATCGGGGAGTACCTACAATGAGCAGTTCTTC	CASSLSGSTYNEQFF
TRBV7-9	NA	13	NA	TRBJ2-7	TGTGCCAGCAGCCTGGGGACACACTACGAGCAGTACTTC	CASSLGTHYEQYF
TRBV7-9	NA	15	TRBD1	TRBJ2-1	TGTGCCAGCAGCCAAAGGGGGACAGGCCTTAGGGAGCAGTTCTTC	CASSQRGTGLREQFF
TRBV27	NA	19	TRBD1	TRBJ1-3	TGTGCCAGCAGTCCTGAGGGGGACAGGGGGCCAGTATCTGGAAACACCATATATTTT	CASSPEGDRGPVSGNTIYF
TRBV14	few	16	NA	TRBJ1-4	TGTGCCAGCAGCCAAACCCGGACCCTACAGGGCGAAAAACTGTTTTTT	CASSQTRTLQGEKLFF
TRBV4-3	NA	14	TRBD1	TRBJ1-2	TGCGCCAGCAGCCCCGACGGACAGGCTTATGGCTACACCTTC	CASSPDGQAYGYTF
TRBV6-1	few	13	TRBD2	TRBJ2-1	TGTGCCAGCAGTCCCCGGACTAGCGGGGGGCAGTTCTTC	CASSPRTSGGQFF
TRBV28	NA	14	NA	TRBJ1-1	TGTGCCAGCAGTTCACAGGGTCTTAGTCCTGAAGCTTTCTTT	CASSSQGLSPEAFF
TRBV28	NA	16	TRBD2	TRBJ2-2	TGTGCCAGCAGTCTGACCGGGACTATCGGTGGCGGGGAGCTGTTTTTT	CASSLTGTIGGGELFF
TRBV7-3	NA	16	NA	TRBJ2-1	TGTGCCAGCAGCTTAACCATAGGGGTCGCCGACAATGAGCAGTTCTTC	CASSLTIGVADNEQFF
TRBV5-1	few	15	NA	TRBJ1-1	TGCGCCAGCAGCCAAAAGGGGGGGGCCGTTACTGAAGCTTTCTTT	CASSQKGGAVTEAFF
TRBV6-5	NA	15	NA	TRBJ1-6	TGTGCCAGCAGCTACTCCGGAGAACTTAATTCACCCCTCCACTTT	CASSYSGELNSPLHF
TRBV5-4	NA	16	TRBD1	TRBJ2-7	TGTGCCAGCAGCTCCGGGACAGGGATGAACACCTACGAGCAGTACTTC	CASSSGTGMNTYEQYF
TRBV6-1	NA	13	TRBD1	TRBJ1-4	TGTGCCAGCCTTGGACAGGGTTGGGAAAAACTGTTTTTT	CASLGQGWEKLFF
TRBV30	NA	16	NA	TRBJ1-6	TGTGCCTGGAGTGGGGGGGGGAGCTCCTATAATTCACCCCTCCACTTT	CAWSGGGSSYNSPLHF
TRBV5-4	NA	14	NA	TRBJ1-6	TGTGCCAGCAGCCGGGAGTCCTATAATTCACCCCTCCACTTT	CASSRESYNSPLHF
TRBV28	NA	16	TRBD1	TRBJ2-1	TGTGCCAGCGTGGCTGGCAGGGGGAGCTCCTACAATGAGCAGTTCTTC	CASVAGRGSSYNEQFF
TRBV19	NA	14	TRBD1	TRBJ1-4	TGTGCCAGTACCCCGGACAGGGTATCACGGAAACTGTTTTTT	CASTPDRVSRKLFF
TRBV5-1	few	15	NA	TRBJ1-1	TGCGCCAGCAGCTTGGGCTCAGGGTTATACACTGAAGCTTTCTTT	CASSLGSGLYTEAFF
TRBV5-6	NA	14	NA	TRBJ1-2	TGTGCCAGCAGCTTGACAGGGCAGGCCTATGGCTACACCTTC	CASSLTGQAYGYTF
TRBV6-6	NA	14	NA	TRBJ1-3	TGTGCCAGCAGTATCACAGGGACAGGAAACACCATATATTTT	CASSITGTGNTIYF
TRBV10-2	NA	15	TRBD2	TRBJ2-7	TGCGCCAGCAGTGAAGAGCGGGGCCACTCCTACGAGCAGTACTTC	CASSEERGHSYEQYF
TRBV25-1	NA	17	NA	TRBJ2-2	TGTGCCAGCACCCCCTCCCGGGGGGCGACGGGCACCGGGGAGCTGTTTTTT	CASTPSRGATGTGELFF
TRBV12-5	NA	15	TRBD1	TRBJ2-2	TGTGCTAGTGGATTGGGACAGCCTAACACCGGGGAGCTGTTTTTT	CASGLGQPNTGELFF
TRBV28	NA	15	TRBD1	TRBJ1-2	TGTGCCAGCAGTTCCGCGGCAGGGGGTAACTATGGCTACACCTTC	CASSSAAGGNYGYTF
TRBV30	NA	15	NA	TRBJ1-3	TGTGCCTGGAGTGTACCCCCAGACTCTGGAAACACCATATATTTT	CAWSVPPDSGNTIYF
TRBV4-2	NA	15	TRBD1	TRBJ1-6	TGTGCCAGCAGCCAAGCGGACAGGGGGGATTCACCCCTCCACTTT	CASSQADRGDSPLHF
TRBV5-4	NA	16	TRBD2	TRBJ2-3	TGTGCCAGCAGCGTAAGACTAGCGGGCTTCACAGATACGCAGTATTTT	CASSVRLAGFTDTQYF
TRBV5-5	NA	15	NA	TRBJ1-3	TGTGCCAGCGGAATAGGGACAAACTCTGGAAACACCATATATTTT	CASGIGTNSGNTIYF
TRBV15	NA	16	NA	TRBJ2-1	TGTGCCACCAGCAGAGGGACCGGGAGCAAATACAATGAGCAGTTCTTC	CATSRGTGSKYNEQFF
TRBV5-4	NA	13	TRBD2	TRBJ2-1	TGTGCCAGCAGCTTGATAGGAGCGGGGACGCCCTTCTTC	CASSLIGAGTPFF
TRBV7-8	NA	15	NA	TRBJ1-1	TGTGCCAGCAGCTATAGAACAGAATTGAACACTGAAGCTTTCTTT	CASSYRTELNTEAFF
TRBV4-1	NA	16	NA	TRBJ2-1	TGCGCCAGCAGCCAAGAACCTGGCCATGGCTTCAATGAGCAGTTCTTC	CASSQEPGHGFNEQFF
TRBV10-3	NA	13	NA	TRBJ2-3	TGTGCCATCAGTGATCTCCTTTCCGGTACGCAGTATTTT	CAISDLLSGTQYF
TRBV20-1	few	11	NA	TRBJ2-7	TGCAGTGCTTTCCACGGTCACGAGCAGTACTTC	CSAFHGHEQYF
TRBV5-1	once	14	NA	TRBJ1-1	TGCGCCAGCAGCTTGGGCGGTGAAAACACTGAAGCTTTCTTT	CASSLGGENTEAFF
TRBV7-2	once	15	NA	TRBJ1-4	TGTGCCAGCAGCTTTTCAGGGGCAACTAATGAAAAACTGTTTTTT	CASSFSGATNEKLFF
TRBV2	once	15	TRBD1	TRBJ2-7	TGTGCCAGCAGTAAGTCCGGACAGGGGATCTACGAGCAGTACTTC	CASSKSGQGIYEQYF
TRBV7-6	few	15	NA	TRBJ1-6	TGTGCCAGCAGTCCCGCGGGGGGCGTCAATTCACCCCTCCACTTT	CASSPAGGVNSPLHF